This T cell receptor beta chain was sequenced in a study of technical replicates of blood from a handful of donors (dated by TCRdb to about 2017). A remark on this clone: Its antigen remains undetermined. The record has no base qualities; no much larger clone is one base away.

Per the germline V gene, SQVTM is the CDR1 and ANQGSEA is the CDR2. V is trimmed back by 7 bases and J by 6 bases, and the junction contains 12 bases that no gene match accounts for. The cysteine opens and the phenylalanine closes a CDR3 of 15 amino acids. Just the 45-base CDR3 DNA is kept, in frame starting at base 1. Library preparation used the immunoSEQ multiplex PCR assay. TCRdb stores this immuneACCESS table with in-frame sequences only. Part of the clones is absent; in the studies checked, under half of the shortfall reflects unresolved V genes, and no reason is known for the rest. Here the sample has about 17,000 clones; approximately 80% occur a single time. Around 10% of the sample goes to the ten largest clones.

The sample taken for sequencing was PBMCs. In this chain, TRBV29-1 is recombined with TRBJ2-1, with TRBD1 identical over 10 junction bases. This receptor was obtained from a human donor in good health. Some clones in this sample may be carry-over from other donors' samples. The CDR3 loop reads CSAFTTGGAGNEQFF. The DNA reads as follows: TGCAGCGCATTCACGACAGGGGGCGCGGGCAATGAGCAGTTCTTC.